This T cell receptor (beta chain) was captured by sequencing in a study of identical twins. TCRdb re-called the 5' RACE reads through MiXCR, storing one row per CDR3 protein. The repertoire holds 470,000 or so distinct CDR3 sequences, roughly a quarter seen once, with around 3% in the top ten. Germline assignment: CDR1 SEHNR and CDR2 FQNEAQ (reference sequence). V lost 1 base and J 0 bases, leaving 11 bases between the germline ends. The CDR3 has 16 amino acids. Ten or more counts support this clonotype. These same data were also listed under a study on T cells expressing NK-cell markers.

Sequenced sample: CD4+ T cells sorted from blood. The rearrangement joins TRBV7-9 to TRBJ2-3; D unresolved. This clonotype originated in a woman aged 18-35 years in good health. CDR3 in amino acids: CASSLGLEISTDTQYF. The CDR3 region has the DNA TGTGCCAGCAGCTTAGGGCTTGAGATAAGCACAGATACGCAGTATTTT.